A selection of T cell receptor beta chains follows, all from one sample in a study of OX40 agonist ivuxolimab in advanced cancers. Sequenced by immunoSEQ multiplex PCR; TCRdb stores in-frame clones only, minus some. Of more than 20,000 clones listed, around four fifths were seen once; the top ten hold about 35%. This sample comprised CD4+ or CD8+ T cells sorted from blood, obtained in a trial of the OX40 agonist ivuxolimab. These receptors all stem from an adult with an advanced solid tumor such as melanoma, head and neck, liver or kidney cancer. CDR3s include the opening cysteine and the closing phenylalanine or tryptophan. The D gene is left open where the match is weak. Size is omitted from some rows. Given values are once, few, many or a class for expanded clones.

d_call,j_call,v_call,clone_size,cdr3_aa,cdr3_nt
.,TRBJ2-7,TRBV28,.,CASSFEGPYEQYF,TGTGCCAGCAGTTTTGAGGGCCCCTACGAGCAGTACTTC
TRBD2,TRBJ2-5,TRBV7-2,.,CASSRPSGIETQYF,TGTGCCAGCAGCAGGCCTAGCGGGATTGAGACCCAGTACTTC
TRBD2,TRBJ2-7,TRBV4-1,.,CASSQGLADSYEQYF,TGCGCCAGCAGCCAAGGGCTAGCGGACTCCTACGAGCAGTACTTC
TRBD1,TRBJ1-4,TRBV6-5,.,CASSYVLTGGDEKLFF,TGTGCCAGCAGTTACGTACTCACAGGGGGTGACGAAAAACTGTTTTTT
TRBD1,TRBJ1-3,TRBV6-5,.,CASSNTGTVGNTIYF,TGTGCCAGCAGTAATACCGGGACAGTAGGAAACACCATATATTTT
.,TRBJ2-7,TRBV9,.,CASSPGAGEQYF,TGTGCCAGCAGCCCCGGGGCCGGCGAGCAGTACTTC
.,TRBJ2-3,TRBV4-1,.,CASSQEPRSDTQYF,TGCGCCAGCAGCCAAGAGCCGAGGAGCGATACGCAGTATTTT
.,TRBJ2-7,TRBV2,.,CASRGSSSYEQYF,TGTGCCAGCAGGGGCAGCTCCTCCTACGAGCAGTACTTC
.,TRBJ1-1,TRBV7-2,.,CASTLWGTDTEAFF,TGTGCCAGCACCCTATGGGGCACTGACACTGAAGCTTTCTTT
.,TRBJ2-3,TRBV12-2,.,CASRRLGHPTDTQYF,TGTGCAAGTCGCCGGCTGGGACACCCCACAGATACGCAGTATTTT
TRBD2,TRBJ2-7,TRBV6-1,.,CATGRGTEQYF,TGTGCCACGGGGAGGGGTACCGAGCAGTACTTC
.,TRBJ1-4,TRBV27,.,CASSLTVSSEKLFF,TGTGCCAGCAGTTTGACCGTTTCGAGTGAAAAACTGTTTTTT
.,TRBJ1-4,TRBV7-9,.,CASSLARGGGTNEKLFF,TGTGCCAGCAGCTTAGCGCGTGGGGGCGGAACTAATGAAAAACTGTTTTTT
.,TRBJ2-1,TRBV29-1,.,CSARTPSSYNEQFF,TGCAGCGCGCGGACCCCGAGCTCCTACAATGAGCAGTTCTTC
TRBD2,TRBJ2-6,TRBV27,.,CASSWGGGANVLTF,TGTGCCAGCAGTTGGGGGGGTGGGGCCAACGTCCTGACTTTC
.,TRBJ2-2,TRBV6-5,.,CASSYSGDTGELFF,TGTGCCAGCAGTTACTCAGGGGACACCGGGGAGCTGTTTTTT
TRBD1,TRBJ2-7,TRBV29-1,.,CSVLPGQSYEQYF,TGCAGCGTCCTCCCGGGACAGTCCTACGAGCAGTACTTC
TRBD1,TRBJ1-2,TRBV5-6,.,CASRDRGGSYGYTF,TGTGCCAGCCGGGACAGGGGGGGCAGCTATGGCTACACCTTC
TRBD1,TRBJ1-1,TRBV14,.,CASSQTGALNTEAFF,TGTGCCAGCAGCCAAACAGGGGCGCTGAACACTGAAGCTTTCTTT
TRBD2,TRBJ2-3,TRBV6-4,.,CASSELAGDSDTQYF,TGTGCCAGCAGTGAACTAGCGGGAGATTCAGATACGCAGTATTTT
.,TRBJ2-3,TRBV9,.,CASSVRPLQTSTDTQYF,TGTGCCAGCAGCGTACGCCCGCTCCAGACTAGCACAGATACGCAGTATTTT
.,TRBJ2-3,TRBV14,once,CASSGQPAGFGDTQYF,TGTGCCAGCAGCGGCCAGCCAGCCGGATTTGGAGATACGCAGTATTTT
.,TRBJ2-7,TRBV9,.,CASSPYLLGYEQYF,TGTGCCAGCAGCCCTTACCTACTCGGGTACGAGCAGTACTTC
.,TRBJ2-1,TRBV5-6,.,CASSLVRNEQFF,TGTGCCAGCAGCTTGGTTCGTAATGAGCAGTTCTTC
.,TRBJ2-5,TRBV28,.,CASRRRGWETQYF,TGTGCCAGCAGGAGACGCGGGTGGGAGACCCAGTACTTC
.,TRBJ2-7,TRBV9,.,CASSPSTLGDEQYF,TGTGCCAGCAGCCCATCGACCCTGGGGGACGAGCAGTACTTC
.,TRBJ2-1,TRBV12-5,.,CASGPGLGPINEQFF,TGTGCTAGTGGGCCCGGCCTCGGGCCCATCAATGAGCAGTTCTTC
TRBD2,TRBJ2-3,TRBV9,.,CASRFGLADTDTQYF,TGTGCCAGCAGATTCGGGCTAGCGGACACAGATACGCAGTATTTT
TRBD2,TRBJ2-7,TRBV9,.,CASSRTSGSSYEQYF,TGTGCCAGCAGCCGTACTAGCGGGAGCTCCTACGAGCAGTACTTC
.,TRBJ1-2,TRBV27,.,CASSLEGGGGDGYTF,TGTGCCAGCAGTTTAGAGGGAGGAGGGGGAGATGGCTACACCTTC
TRBD2,TRBJ2-5,TRBV19,.,CASSAGGRLQETQYF,TGTGCCAGTAGTGCGGGGGGCCGGCTACAAGAGACCCAGTACTTC
.,TRBJ2-3,TRBV7-7,.,CASSPGIGGLADTQYF,TGTGCTAGCAGCCCGGGAATAGGGGGGCTTGCAGATACGCAGTATTTT
.,TRBJ2-5,TRBV5-1,.,CASSLAEGGPETQYF,TGCGCCAGCAGCTTGGCGGAAGGTGGGCCGGAGACCCAGTACTTC
TRBD1,TRBJ1-6,TRBV4-1,.,CASSQLPPGQGKGSPLHF,TGCGCCAGCAGCCAGCTCCCCCCCGGACAGGGGAAAGGATCACCCCTCCACTTT
.,TRBJ2-7,TRBV15,.,CATSREGLSSYEQYF,TGTGCCACCAGCAGAGAGGGCCTTAGCTCCTACGAGCAGTACTTC
TRBD1,TRBJ1-6,TRBV27,.,CASRTGTGGSPLHF,TGTGCCAGCAGGACCGGGACAGGGGGTTCACCCCTCCACTTT
.,TRBJ2-3,TRBV7-9,.,CASGVYPDTQYF,TGTGCCAGCGGAGTCTATCCAGATACGCAGTATTTT
TRBD2,TRBJ2-3,TRBV7-3,.,CASRIGDRGGFSIDTQYF,TGTGCCAGCAGAATTGGGGACCGCGGGGGTTTCAGCATAGATACGCAGTATTTT
TRBD2,TRBJ2-1,TRBV9,.,CASRALAGDNEQFF,TGTGCCAGCAGAGCCCTAGCGGGAGACAATGAGCAGTTCTTC
.,TRBJ2-3,TRBV27,.,CASSSLAYSTDTQYF,TGTGCCAGCAGTTCATTAGCGTATAGCACAGATACGCAGTATTTT
TRBD1,TRBJ2-3,TRBV9,.,CASSGQDRTSSTDTQYF,TGTGCCAGCAGCGGACAGGACAGGACCTCTAGCACAGATACGCAGTATTTT
.,TRBJ2-7,TRBV27,.,CASSSGIGSYEQYF,TGTGCCAGCAGTTCAGGAATTGGATCCTACGAGCAGTACTTC
.,TRBJ2-5,TRBV27,once,CASRGYQETQYF,TGTGCCAGTAGGGGATATCAAGAGACCCAGTACTTC
.,TRBJ2-3,TRBV2,.,CASSAWFTDTQYF,TGTGCCAGCAGTGCCTGGTTTACAGATACGCAGTATTTT
.,TRBJ1-2,TRBV27,.,CASSRLFSTGTMDYTF,TGTGCCAGCAGTCGCCTCTTTTCCACGGGGACTATGGACTACACCTTC
TRBD1,TRBJ1-1,TRBV7-6,.,CASSTLGQADAEAFF,TGTGCCAGCAGCACGTTGGGACAGGCCGACGCCGAAGCTTTCTTT
.,TRBJ2-3,TRBV6-4,.,CASSDSARDTQYF,TGTGCCAGCAGTGACTCTGCCAGGGATACGCAGTATTTT
.,TRBJ1-1,TRBV4-1,.,CASSQAGGSSTEAFF,TGCGCCAGCAGCCAAGCCGGGGGCAGTTCGACTGAAGCTTTCTTT